Shown below are 3 T cell receptor beta chains from a single sample sequenced in a study of blood T cell repertoires in COVID-19. Data came from immunoSEQ multiplex PCR; TCRdb stores just in-frame clones and leaves some out. Altogether over 200,000 clones are present, about 85% being singletons, with the ten largest covering approximately 8.7%. Sequencing was performed on peripheral blood. The receptor source for this set is a woman older than 75 with acute or convalescent COVID-19.

The chain employs TRBV14 and TRBJ2-1; 8 bases line up with TRBD2. Germline V gene data show CDR1 as SGHDN and CDR2 as FVKESK. The CDR3 contains 17 residues. J gave up 3 bases and V 0 bases, and 7 bases lay outside the gene matches. This CDR3 is CASSQDRPAGVYNEQFF. In nucleotides, the CDR3 is TGTGCCAGCAGCCAAGACCGGCCAGCGGGGGTCTACAATGAGCAGTTCTTC. Filled out from reference TRBV14 and TRBJ2-1, the complete variable domain reads EAGVTQFPSHSVIEKGQTVTLRCDPISGHDNLYWYRRVMGKEIKFLLHFVKESKQDESGMPNNRFLAERTGGTYSTLKVQPAELEDSGVYFCASSQDRPAGVYNEQFFGPGTRLTVL.

The V and J genes are TRBV7-6 and TRBJ2-3; D remains unclear. V dropped 5 bases and J dropped 5 bases, with 8 bases sitting between them. Per the germline V gene, CDR1 is SGHVS and CDR2 is FNYEAQ. The CDR3 sequence is 12 residues long. The CDR3: CASSPFRDTQYF. The DNA of the CDR3 is TGTGCCAGCAGCCCCTTTCGAGATACGCAGTATTTT.

The chain combines TRBV5-1 with TRBJ2-1; 14 bases map to TRBD2. The V segment lost 3 bases and the J segment 2 bases; nucleotides outside the gene matches: 13. The CDR3 is 20 amino acids. The germline gives CDR1 SGHRS, CDR2 YFSETQ. The CDR3 loop is CASSSGTSGRIERTYNEQFF. The CDR3, as DNA: TGCGCCAGCAGCTCAGGGACTAGCGGGAGAATAGAGAGGACCTACAATGAGCAGTTCTTC.